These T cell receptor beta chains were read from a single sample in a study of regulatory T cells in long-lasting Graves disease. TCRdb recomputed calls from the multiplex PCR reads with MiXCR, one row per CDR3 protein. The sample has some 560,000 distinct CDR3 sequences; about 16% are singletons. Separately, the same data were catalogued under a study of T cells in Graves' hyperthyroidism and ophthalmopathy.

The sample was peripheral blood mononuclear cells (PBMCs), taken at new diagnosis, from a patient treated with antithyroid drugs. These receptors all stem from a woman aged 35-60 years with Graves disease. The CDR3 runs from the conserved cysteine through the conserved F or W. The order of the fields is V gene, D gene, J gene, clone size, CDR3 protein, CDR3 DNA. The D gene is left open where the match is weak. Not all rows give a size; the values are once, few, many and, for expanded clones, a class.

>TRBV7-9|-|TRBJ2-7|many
CASSSQLNYEQYF
TGTGCCAGCAGCTCCCAACTGAACTACGAGCAGTACTTC
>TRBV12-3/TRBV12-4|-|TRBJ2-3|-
CASSGDTGSSTDTQYF
TGTGCCAGCAGCGGGGACACAGGCTCTTCCACAGATACGCAGTATTTT
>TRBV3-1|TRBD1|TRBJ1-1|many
CASSPTTGVENTEAFF
TGTGCCAGCAGCCCAACGACAGGGGTAGAGAACACTGAAGCTTTCTTT
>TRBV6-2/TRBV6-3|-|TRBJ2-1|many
CASSETAYNEQFF
TGTGCCAGCAGTGAAACGGCCTACAATGAGCAGTTCTTC
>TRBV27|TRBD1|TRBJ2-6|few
CASSLGTGDGANVLTF
TGTGCCAGCAGTCTCGGGACAGGGGATGGGGCCAACGTCCTGACTTTC
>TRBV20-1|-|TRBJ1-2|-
CSAREIQGGYGYTF
TGCAGTGCTAGAGAAATCCAGGGAGGCTATGGCTACACCTTC
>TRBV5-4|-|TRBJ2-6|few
CASSRSAGANVLTF
TGTGCCAGCAGCCGAAGCGCTGGGGCCAACGTCCTGACTTTC
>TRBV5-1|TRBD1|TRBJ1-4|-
CASSFGDSGPNEKLFF
TGCGCCAGCAGCTTCGGGGACAGTGGACCGAATGAAAAACTGTTTTTT
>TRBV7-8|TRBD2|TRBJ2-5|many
CASRSRRGGTKETQYF
TGTGCCAGCAGGTCACGGCGGGGGGGGACCAAGGAAACCCAGTACTTC
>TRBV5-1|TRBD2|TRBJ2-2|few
CASSLIPSGFTGELFF
TGCGCCAGCAGCTTGATTCCTAGCGGGTTCACCGGGGAGCTGTTTTTT
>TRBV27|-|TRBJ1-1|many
CASTPIPGETEAFF
TGTGCCAGCACCCCCATCCCAGGGGAGACTGAAGCTTTCTTT
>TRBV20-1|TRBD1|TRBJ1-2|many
CSAGDRGLYGYTF
TGCAGTGCCGGAGACAGGGGGCTCTATGGCTACACCTTC
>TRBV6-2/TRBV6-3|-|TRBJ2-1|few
CASSYSTNNEQFF
TGTGCCAGCAGTTACTCTACAAACAATGAGCAGTTCTTC
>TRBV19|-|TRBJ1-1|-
CASSIQGSWGGTEAFF
TGTGCCAGTAGTATTCAGGGGTCGTGGGGGGGCACTGAAGCTTTCTTT
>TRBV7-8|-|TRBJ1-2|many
CASSLELDNYGYTF
TGTGCCAGCAGCTTAGAACTAGACAACTATGGCTACACCTTC
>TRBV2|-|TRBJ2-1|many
CASSWGTGVYNEQFF
TGTGCCAGCAGTTGGGGGACGGGAGTCTACAATGAGCAGTTCTTC
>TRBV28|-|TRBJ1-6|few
CAWGGSPLHF
TGTGCCTGGGGTGGTTCACCCCTCCACTTT
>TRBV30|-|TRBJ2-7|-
CAWSRTDRIREQYF
TGTGCCTGGAGTCGGACAGATCGAATTCGAGAGCAGTACTTC
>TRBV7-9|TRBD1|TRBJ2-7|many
CASSHRDRAYEQYF
TGTGCCAGCAGCCACCGGGACAGGGCCTACGAGCAGTACTTC
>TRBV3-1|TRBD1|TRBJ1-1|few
CASSQLWPPRGAMNTEAFF
TGTGCCAGCAGCCAACTTTGGCCCCCCAGGGGGGCGATGAACACTGAAGCTTTCTTT
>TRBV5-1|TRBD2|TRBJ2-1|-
CASTRTSGSYNEQFF
TGCGCCAGCACTCGAACTAGCGGGTCGTACAATGAGCAGTTCTTC
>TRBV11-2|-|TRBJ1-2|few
CASRKPGGPSNYGYTF
TGTGCCAGCCGAAAACCCGGGGGCCCTTCTAACTATGGCTACACCTTC
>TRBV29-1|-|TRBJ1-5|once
CSVGGQSNQPQHF
TGCAGCGTTGGCGGGCAGAGCAATCAGCCCCAGCATTTT
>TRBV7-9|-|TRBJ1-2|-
CASSLTGTAGGYTF
TGTGCCAGCAGCTTAACAGGGACCGCTGGAGGCTACACCTTC
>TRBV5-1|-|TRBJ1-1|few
CASSSSQGRTEAFF
TGCGCCAGCAGCTCTTCCCAGGGGAGAACTGAAGCTTTCTTT
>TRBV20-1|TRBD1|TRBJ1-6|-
CSAIPGTGFNSPLHF
TGCAGTGCTATACCCGGGACAGGCTTTAATTCACCCCTCCACTTT
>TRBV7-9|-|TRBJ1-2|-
CASSPQADTLYGYTF
TGTGCCAGCAGCCCTCAGGCAGATACTCTCTATGGCTACACCTTC
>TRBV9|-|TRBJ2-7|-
CASSVESGREQYF
TGTGCCAGCAGCGTAGAGTCAGGGCGCGAGCAGTACTTC
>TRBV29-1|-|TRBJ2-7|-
CSVRNGHSYEQYF
TGCAGCGTACGAAACGGACACTCCTACGAGCAGTACTTC
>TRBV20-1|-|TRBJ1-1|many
CSALGLTNTEAFF
TGCAGTGCCCTGGGGCTTACGAACACTGAAGCTTTCTTT
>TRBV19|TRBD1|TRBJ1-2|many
CASRDSYGYTF
TGTGCCAGCAGGGACAGCTATGGCTACACCTTC
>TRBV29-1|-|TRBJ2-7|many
CSVEGGHTSYEQYF
TGCAGCGTTGAAGGAGGACACACCTCCTACGAGCAGTACTTC
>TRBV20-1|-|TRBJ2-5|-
CSAITLRGYQETQYF
TGCAGTGCTATAACGTTAAGGGGGTACCAAGAGACCCAGTACTTC
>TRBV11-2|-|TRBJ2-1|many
CASKTGSYNEQFF
TGTGCCAGCAAAACAGGGTCCTACAATGAGCAGTTCTTC
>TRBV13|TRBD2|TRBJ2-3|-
CASSFIAGGRTQYF
TGTGCCAGCAGCTTCATAGCGGGGGGGCGTACGCAGTATTTT
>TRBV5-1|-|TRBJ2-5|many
CASSLGSEETQYF
TGTGCCAGCAGCTTAGGTTCCGAAGAGACCCAGTACTTC
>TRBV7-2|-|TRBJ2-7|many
CASSASLYEQYF
TGTGCCAGCAGTGCGAGCCTCTACGAGCAGTACTTC
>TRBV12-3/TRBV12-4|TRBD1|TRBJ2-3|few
CASRATGAGDTQYF
TGTGCCAGTCGAGCAACAGGGGCGGGAGATACGCAGTATTTT
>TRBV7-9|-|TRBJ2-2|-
CASSPRAQNTGELFF
TGTGCCAGCAGCCCCCGGGCCCAAAACACCGGGGAGCTGTTTTTT
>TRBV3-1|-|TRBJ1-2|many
CASSQAANYGYTF
TGTGCCAGCAGCCAAGCAGCGAACTATGGCTACACCTTC
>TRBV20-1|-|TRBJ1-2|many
CSANRGGGYTF
TGCAGTGCTAATCGGGGCGGTGGCTACACCTTC
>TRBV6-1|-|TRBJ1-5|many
CASSVIPLDKGNQPQHF
TGTGCCAGCAGTGTTATACCCTTGGACAAGGGGAATCAGCCCCAGCATTTT
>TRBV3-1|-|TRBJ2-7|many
CASSQVGGTPEQYF
TGTGCCAGCAGCCAAGTCGGGGGAACTCCCGAGCAGTACTTC
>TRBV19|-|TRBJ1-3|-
CATDRDRGNTIYF
TGTGCCACCGACCGGGACCGCGGAAACACCATATATTTT
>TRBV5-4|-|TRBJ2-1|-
CASSSLNGQFF
TGTGCCAGCAGCTCCCTGAATGGGCAGTTCTTC
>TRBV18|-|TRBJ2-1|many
CASSPPGRSYNEQFF
TGTGCCAGCTCACCACCGGGGAGATCCTACAATGAGCAGTTCTTC
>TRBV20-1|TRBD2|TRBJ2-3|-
CSARSITGLTSGGARTDTQYF
TGCAGTGCTAGATCCATTACGGGGTTGACTAGCGGGGGCGCCCGCACAGATACGCAGTATTTT
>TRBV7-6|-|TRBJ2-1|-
CASSPEPSSYNEQFF
TGTGCCAGCAGCCCCGAGCCGTCCTCCTACAATGAGCAGTTCTTC
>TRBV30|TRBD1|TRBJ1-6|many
CAWSMGQGNSPLHF
TGTGCCTGGAGTATGGGACAGGGGAATTCACCCCTCCACTTT
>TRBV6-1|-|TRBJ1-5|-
CASKEGLNGQPQHF
TGTGCCAGCAAGGAAGGTCTTAATGGGCAGCCCCAGCATTTT
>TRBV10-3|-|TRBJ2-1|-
CAINGRDWDEQFF
TGTGCCATCAACGGCAGGGATTGGGATGAGCAGTTCTTC
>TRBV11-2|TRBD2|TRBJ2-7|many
CASSTTSGGSLSYEQYF
TGTGCCAGCAGCACAACTAGCGGGGGATCCCTCTCCTACGAGCAGTACTTC
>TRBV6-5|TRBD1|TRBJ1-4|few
CASSYLRGHANEKLLF
TGTGCCAGCAGTTACCTTAGGGGGCATGCTAATGAAAAACTGCTTTTT
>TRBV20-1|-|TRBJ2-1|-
CSSGGAYNEQFF
TGCAGTTCAGGAGGGGCTTACAATGAGCAGTTCTTC
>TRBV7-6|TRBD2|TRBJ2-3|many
CASSFQAGEDTQYF
TGTGCCAGCAGCTTCCAAGCGGGGGAGGATACGCAGTATTTT
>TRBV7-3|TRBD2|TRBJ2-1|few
CASSLSQRGTRVNEQFF
TGTGCCAGCAGCTTAAGCCAGCGGGGGACAAGGGTGAATGAGCAGTTCTTC
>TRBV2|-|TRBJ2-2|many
CASSVSLNPRGELFF
TGTGCCAGCAGTGTATCACTGAATCCCCGGGGGGAGCTGTTTTTT